The 22 T cell receptor beta chains listed next were all sequenced from one sample in a study of blood T cell repertoires in COVID-19. Libraries were prepared by immunoSEQ multiplex PCR; TCRdb keeps only in-frame clonotypes and omits some of them. The sample lists fewer than 300,000 clones, roughly 85% occurring once. What was sequenced was peripheral blood. The receptors were gathered from a woman aged 18-29 years with acute or convalescent COVID-19.

This clone has only a few counts. The same CDR3 also results from other DNA sequences found in this sample. This chain joins TRBV18 and TRBJ2-7; 8 bases line up with TRBD1. The V gene end was trimmed by 1 base and the J gene end by 3 bases; junction bases not matched to a gene: 2. The CDR3 length is 14 residues. Germline V gives CDR1 KGHSH, CDR2 LQKENI. The DNA of the CDR3 is TGTGCCAGCTCACCACGGACAGGGAGCTACGAGCAGTACTTC. Its protein product is CASSPRTGSYEQYF.

The rearrangement uses TRBV28 and TRBJ2-1; D might be TRBD2 (6 bases). V was clipped by 6 bases and J by 7 bases, with 16 bases between them. CDR1 is MDHEN and CDR2 is SYDVKM in the germline V gene. The CDR3 is 14 amino acids. The CDR3 protein is CASSSPGSLNEQFF. The CDR3 DNA follows: TGTGCCAGCAGCTCACCCGGGAGTCTTAATGAGCAGTTCTTC.

This clone came up a few times. This chain connects TRBV19 to TRBJ2-5; 13 bases agree with TRBD2. The CDR3 is made up of 16 amino acids. With 4 bases clipped from V and 5 bases from J, the junction kept 7 bases outside the gene matches. CDR1 is LNHDA, CDR2 SQIVND, per germline (reference sequence). The CDR3 reads CASSTWTSGSRETQYF. The CDR3 coding sequence is TGTGCCAGTAGTACATGGACTAGCGGGAGCAGGGAGACCCAGTACTTC.

V and J are TRBV24-1 and TRBJ1-2; D remains ambiguous. This CDR3 is 15 amino acids long. Germline CDR1 KGHDR, CDR2 SFDVKD. V shed 4 bases and J shed 5 bases, with 16 bases lying between them. Written as DNA, the CDR3 is TGTGCCACCAGTGACTGGAAGGGAGGCTCTTATGGCTACACCTTC. This encodes CATSDWKGGSYGYTF.

V and J are TRBV6-5 and TRBJ1-1, with no clear D. The CDR3 runs 13 residues. Trimming left V 2 bases short and J 3 bases short, with 7 bases between. Germline V gene lookup returns CDR1 MNHEY and CDR2 SVGAGI. In DNA, the CDR3 is TGTGCCAGCAGTTACATAGTGGACACTGAAGCTTTCTTT. It encodes CASSYIVDTEAFF.

This chain joins TRBV27 and TRBJ1-1; 7 bases map to TRBD1. The germline gives CDR1 MNHEY, CDR2 SMNVEV (reference sequence). The CDR3 extends over 17 amino acids. Trimming cost V 2 bases and J 5 bases; bases outside gene matches: 14. CDR3 nucleotide sequence: TGTGCCAGCAGTTTAGAGGGTTTTGGGGCCAGGGGGACTGAAGCTTTCTTT. It specifies CASSLEGFGARGTEAFF.

This chain connects TRBV10-3 to TRBJ2-1; a possible D gene is TRBD2 (6 bases). Trimming left V 3 bases short and J 5 bases short, with 29 bases between. Per the germline V gene, CDR1 is ENHRY and CDR2 is SYGVKD. The CDR3 loop spans 20 amino acids. The CDR3 bases are TGTGCCATCAGTGACCCCGGTGTTCTCAGCGGGCACGATATTGACAATGAGCAGTTCTTC. It yields the protein CAISDPGVLSGHDIDNEQFF.

The chain is built from TRBV7-6 and TRBJ2-1; D ambiguous. The CDR3 extends over 15 amino acids. Between the trimmed V and J ends, which lost 1 base and 3 bases, there was a span of 10 bases. Germline V gene sequence: CDR1 SGHVS, CDR2 FNYEAQ. As DNA, the CDR3 is TGTGCCAGCAGCTTAGGCGGAACATACTACAATGAGCAGTTCTTC. Translation gives CASSLGGTYYNEQFF.

This chain uses TRBV19 with TRBJ1-2; D perhaps matches TRBD1 (5 bases). CDR3 size: 14 residues. CDR1 LNHDA and CDR2 SQIVND come from the germline V gene (reference sequence). V was shortened by 0 bases and J by 7 bases, with 12 bases between the two germline ends. The CDR3 reads CASSIDRVGLGYTF. DNA of the CDR3: TGTGCCAGTAGTATAGACAGGGTGGGCCTTGGCTACACCTTC.

The chain is built from TRBV4-3 and TRBJ2-7; TRBD2 is a possible D gene (5 bases). Germline CDR1 and CDR2: LGHNA and YSLEER. This CDR3 is built from 13 residues. V lost 1 base, J lost 6 bases, and 10 bases lay in between. The CDR3 region is CASSQVVASEQYF. The CDR3 DNA reads as TGCGCCAGCAGCCAAGTAGTAGCGAGCGAGCAGTACTTC.

The chain links TRBV28 to TRBJ2-4; TRBD2 matches at 7 bases. CDR1 MDHEN and CDR2 SYDVKM come from the germline V gene. With V trimmed by 3 bases and J by 12 bases, 11 bases remained unmatched. The CDR3 extends over 14 amino acids. CDR3: CASSFPSRGGDQYF. The CDR3 bases are TGTGCCAGCAGTTTCCCCTCTCGGGGAGGGGATCAGTACTTC.

The rearrangement joins TRBV29-1 to TRBJ1-3; TRBD1 matches 8 bases. Germline V gene lookup returns CDR1 SQVTM and CDR2 ANQGSEA. V lost 5 bases, J lost 4 bases, and 4 bases stayed unmatched. CDR3 size: 13 residues. The CDR3 sequence: CSVRGTGGNTIYF. CDR3 nucleotides: TGCAGCGTTCGGGGGACAGGCGGAAACACCATATATTTT.

The chain combines TRBV7-2 with TRBJ2-3, with TRBD1 matching over 7 bases. The ends lost 3 bases at V and 0 bases at J; junction bases unmatched: 3. This CDR3 region has 15 residues. CDR1 and CDR2 (germline): SGHTA, FQGNSA. As DNA, the CDR3 is TGTGCCAGCAGCTTGTCGACAGGGAGCACAGATACGCAGTATTTT. As protein: CASSLSTGSTDTQYF. The full variable domain, completed using reference TRBV7-2 and TRBJ2-3, is GAGVSQSPSNKVTEKGKDVELRCDPISGHTALYWYRQSLGQGLEFLIYFQGNSAPDKSGLPSDRFSAERTGGSVSTLTIQRTQQEDSAVYLCASSLSTGSTDTQYFGPGTRLTVL.

The CDR3 protein is CASKIQGSSGNTIYF. In DNA, the CDR3 is TGTGCCAGCAAAATACAGGGGAGCTCTGGAAACACCATATATTTT. The rearrangement uses TRBV6-5 and TRBJ1-3; TRBD1 matches 7 bases. The CDR3 runs 15 residues. Germline loops: CDR1 MNHEY, CDR2 SVGAGI. Trimming cost V 7 bases and J 0 bases; bases outside gene matches: 6.

The V gene is TRBV9, the J gene TRBJ2-2; TRBD2 aligns across 9 bases. V trimming: 2 bases; J trimming: 0 bases; junction bases outside the gene matches: 2. Germline CDR1 and CDR2: SGDLS and YYNGEE. The CDR3 sequence is 16 residues long. The CDR3 DNA reads TGTGCCAGCAGCGTCGGACTAGCGACGAACACCGGGGAGCTGTTTTTT. The encoded protein is CASSVGLATNTGELFF.

This chain links TRBV13 with TRBJ2-7, with 13 nucleotides matching TRBD2. Germline assignment: CDR1 PRHDT and CDR2 FYEKMQ (reference sequence). The V segment lost 5 bases and the J segment 3 bases; nucleotides outside the gene matches: 4. This CDR3 region has 15 residues. Here the CDR3 reads CASSLLAGGNYEQYF. The CDR3 DNA is TGTGCCAGCAGCCTACTAGCGGGAGGGAACTACGAGCAGTACTTC.

This clone came up a few times. This rearrangement joins TRBV4-1 to TRBJ2-3; 7 nucleotides line up with TRBD1. V lost 1 base and J lost 6; bases outside the gene matches: 7. The V gene's germline CDR1 is MGHRA and CDR2 YSYEKL. The CDR3 has 15 amino acids. The CDR3 DNA is TGCGCCAGCAGCCAAGGACAGGGTTCGGGGGATACGCAGTATTTT. It specifies CASSQGQGSGDTQYF.

The chain carries TRBV10-2 and TRBJ2-2, with a possible D match to TRBD2 (6 bases). Per the germline V gene, CDR1 is WSHSY and CDR2 is SAAADI. The CDR3 runs 14 residues. V gave up 0 bases and J gave up 9 bases, with 11 bases separating them. Written as DNA, the CDR3 is TGCGCCAGCAGTGAGTCCCGGGGGTGGCGGGAGCTGTTTTTT. This sequence encodes CASSESRGWRELFF.

The V gene is TRBV5-6, the J gene TRBJ1-3; tentative D call: TRBD1 (5 bases). The CDR3 has 15 amino acids. Germline V gene lookup returns CDR1 SGHDT and CDR2 YYEEEE. The germline V and J ends were trimmed by 1 base and 1 base, with 9 bases remaining between them. CDR3 DNA: TGTGCCAGCAGCTTGATTGGGGCTTCTGGAAACACCATATATTTT. It encodes CASSLIGASGNTIYF.

The chain is built from TRBV7-9 and TRBJ1-3, with a tentative D call TRBD1 (5 bases). The germline CDR1 and CDR2 sequences are SEHNR and FQNEAQ (reference sequence). The CDR3 has 19 amino acids. V dropped 2 bases and J dropped 0 bases, with 20 bases sitting between them. The CDR3 protein is CASSLNPPGLQTSGNTIYF. DNA of the CDR3: TGTGCCAGCAGCTTAAACCCACCGGGACTCCAAACCTCTGGAAACACCATATATTTT. Based on the CDR3 plus reference TRBV7-9 and TRBJ1-3, the full variable domain is DTGVSQNPRHKITKRGQNVTFRCDPISEHNRLYWYRQTLGQGPEFLTYFQNEAQLEKSRLLSDRFSAERPKGSFSTLEIQRTEQGDSAMYLCASSLNPPGLQTSGNTIYFGEGSWLTVV.

The chain is built from TRBV27 and TRBJ2-7; 9 bases agree with TRBD1. The CDR3 spans 14 residues. J lost 9 bases, V lost 8 bases, and 14 bases had no gene match. The germline V gene encodes CDR1 MNHEY and CDR2 SMNVEV (reference sequence). The CDR3 bases are TGTGCCAGCGGAGGGACAGGGTTTCCAACGGGGCAGTACTTC. It encodes CASGGTGFPTGQYF.

The rearrangement joins TRBV12-3 or TRBV12-4 to TRBJ1-1; maybe TRBD1 (6 bases). Between the trimmed V and J ends, which lost 7 bases and 1 base, there was a span of 10 bases. The CDR3 has 13 amino acids. The CDR3 sequence: CASTLTGNTEAFF. CDR3 sequence (DNA): TGTGCCAGCACCTTGACAGGGAACACTGAAGCTTTCTTT.